The 9 T cell receptor beta chains presented below share a single source sample, sequenced in a study of beta chain features in type 1 diabetes. Study findings and constraints: Shortening that was moderate but significant affected the TCRB CDR3s of Type 1 diabetes patients in all four CD4+ subsets.

Antigens for these TCRs are unknown. Reverse transcription of all isolated RNA meant that expressed TCRB transcripts were sequenced. Measured with immunoSEQ multiplex PCR; TCRdb has only the in-frame clones, and not every one. The sample includes almost 350,000 clones, 7% to 10% seen only once; the top ten take 0.95% to 1.1%. The specimen sequenced was central memory CD4+ T cells from blood. The receptors come from a man under 40 with type 1 diabetes.

This clone came up a few times. The chain has TRBV18 and TRBJ1-1; D gene uncertain. The CDR3 is 14 residues long. Trimming took 0 bases from V and 5 from J, leaving 10 bases between them. Germline-derived CDR1 and CDR2 are KGHSH and LQKENI. The CDR3, as DNA: TGTGCCAGCTCACCACCGTCCGGCAGAACTGAAGCTTTCTTT. Translation: CASSPPSGRTEAFF.

This clone was seen at least ten times. This chain joins TRBV15 and TRBJ1-4, with 7 bases that match TRBD1. The CDR3 is 16 amino acids. Per germline, CDR1 LNHNV and CDR2 YYDKDF (reference sequence). The trim removed 4 bases at V and 0 bases at J, leaving 5 bases unmatched. CDR3 DNA: TGTGCCACCAGCACGGGACAGCTTGCAACTAATGAAAAACTGTTTTTT. This sequence encodes CATSTGQLATNEKLFF.

This clone has more than one count but fewer than ten. V and J are TRBV9 and TRBJ2-5; D is ambiguous. The CDR3 extends over 13 amino acids. CDR1 and CDR2 from the germline V gene are SGDLS and YYNGEE. V was cut by 3 bases and J by 5 bases, with 11 bases left in between. CDR3 sequence reads: CASSASFRETQYF. The CDR3 DNA reads as TGTGCCAGCAGCGCCAGCTTTCGGGAGACCCAGTACTTC.

This clone has only a few counts. This chain links TRBV18 with TRBJ1-1, with D perhaps TRBD1 (5 bases). This CDR3 has 14 amino acids. Trimming left V 3 bases short and J 6 bases short, with 14 bases between. Germline V gene sequence: CDR1 KGHSH, CDR2 LQKENI. CDR3 bases: TGTGCCAGCTCACCGACAGACGGGTTCGCTGAAGCTTTCTTT. It encodes CASSPTDGFAEAFF.

V usage is TRBV5-6 and J usage is TRBJ2-5; 7 nucleotides match TRBD1. V shed 2 bases, J shed 4 bases, and the junction held 2 bases outside the gene matches. The CDR3 has 13 amino acids. In germline, CDR1 is SGHDT, CDR2 YYEEEE. The CDR3 region is CASSLDRAETQYF. CDR3 DNA sequence: TGTGCCAGCAGCTTAGACAGGGCAGAGACCCAGTACTTC. Full variable domain (remainder filled in from reference TRBV5-6 and TRBJ2-5): DAGVTQSPTHLIKTRGQQVTLRCSPKSGHDTVSWYQQALGQGPQFIFQYYEEEERQRGNFPDRFSGHQFPNYSSELNVNALLLGDSALYLCASSLDRAETQYFGPGTRLLVL.

In this sample, this clone turned up many times. The chain recombines TRBV19 with TRBJ2-1, with D possibly being TRBD1 or TRBD2 (5 bases each). The CDR3 has 16 residues. Trimming took 5 bases from V and 4 from J, leaving 18 bases between them. CDR1 and CDR2 from the germline V gene are LNHDA and SQIVND (reference sequence). CDR3 DNA: TGTGCCAGTAGTCCTCAAGGGGCGGGCGCTTACAATGAGCAGTTCTTC. Its protein product is CASSPQGAGAYNEQFF.

The J gene is TRBJ1-1, the V gene TRBV6-1; weak D call: TRBD1 (6 bases). The CDR3 is 12 amino acids. The V gene lost 3 bases and the J gene lost 11 bases, with 13 bases spanning the gap. Germline V gives CDR1 MNHNS, CDR2 SASEGT. This CDR3 reads CASSEIGGLAFF. CDR3 DNA: TGTGCCAGCAGTGAGATCGGGGGGCTTGCTTTCTTT.

This clone was seen a few times. The chain joins TRBV7-8 to TRBJ2-2; D might be TRBD2 (6 bases). This CDR3 spans 15 amino acids. Germline lookup yields CDR1 SGHVS and CDR2 FQNEAQ. CDR3 DNA sequence: TGTGCTAGCGGAGTAGCGGTAACGAACACCGGGGAGCTGTTTTTT. This encodes CASGVAVTNTGELFF.

A few counts support this clone. The J gene is TRBJ1-5, the V gene TRBV19; D remains unclear. Germline loops: CDR1 LNHDA, CDR2 SQIVND (reference sequence). Trimming took 5 bases from V and 7 from J, leaving 12 bases between them. The CDR3 runs to 13 residues. The DNA for the CDR3 is TGTGCCAGTAGTGTTTCGGGAGGCCAGCCCCAGCATTTT. This translates into CASSVSGGQPQHF.